The clone carrying this TCR beta chain was observed at least ten times. Its target is unknown. The diagnostic basis comprised clinical symptoms, serum thyroxine and TRAb, thyroid ultrasound and orbital computed tomography. This sample was included in a study of T cells in Graves' hyperthyroidism and ophthalmopathy. The study, taken as a whole, reports: Most thyroid clonotypes that were expanded above 0.001 also turned up in blood.

Germline CDR1 and CDR2: PRHDT and FYEKMQ (reference sequence). CDR3 size: 12 residues. The V gene lost 3 bases and the J gene lost 5 bases, with 7 bases spanning the gap. Amplified TCR beta CDR3 regions came from RNA transcripts. Using the HTBI primer set, a first-round RT-PCR was run on the TCR CDR3. From the multiplex PCR reads, TCRdb called clonotypes with MiXCR, one entry per CDR3 protein. The table lists about 600,000 distinct CDR3 sequences, more than 14% of them singletons. V and J are TRBV13 and TRBJ2-5; D is unclear. The sequence came from a woman between 45 and 60 years old with Graves' ophthalmopathy. The source material was blood. The CDR3 sequence: CASSFELETQYF. The CDR3 DNA is TGTGCCAGCAGCTTCGAATTGGAGACCCAGTACTTC.